This is a list of T cell receptor beta chains from one sample in a study of T cell repertoires in aging, cancer and after chemotherapy. TCRdb reprocessed the multiplex PCR reads with MiXCR, giving one entry per CDR3 protein. This repertoire shows thousands of distinct CDR3 sequences, 20% to 25% found once; its top ten account for 2.5% to 3%. Sample: blood. These receptor sequences come from a human donor with a blood cancer. Each CDR3 is given with its conserved first and last residue. Fields, in order: D gene, clone size, J gene, V gene, CDR3 protein, CDR3 DNA. The D gene is left open where the match is weak. The size of a clone is reported for some rows only, either as once, few or many, or as a class for expanded clones.

d_call: TRBD1; clone_size: large; j_call: TRBJ2-1; v_call: TRBV29-1; cdr3_aa: CSVADRGDNEQFF; cdr3_nt: TGCAGCGTTGCCGACAGGGGAGACAATGAGCAGTTCTTC
d_call: TRBD1; clone_size: -; j_call: TRBJ1-5; v_call: TRBV30; cdr3_aa: CAWRGRGQGGNQPQHF; cdr3_nt: TGTGCCTGGAGGGGGCGGGGACAGGGTGGCAATCAGCCCCAGCATTTT
d_call: TRBD2; clone_size: medium-sized; j_call: TRBJ2-1; v_call: TRBV18; cdr3_aa: CASSVRTSGSHNEQFF; cdr3_nt: TGTGCCAGCTCAGTTCGGACTAGCGGGAGCCACAATGAGCAGTTCTTC
d_call: -; clone_size: few; j_call: TRBJ2-7; v_call: TRBV2; cdr3_aa: CASSDVEAGNTYEQYF; cdr3_nt: TGTGCCAGCAGTGACGTCGAGGCTGGCAACACCTACGAGCAGTACTTC
d_call: TRBD1; clone_size: medium-sized; j_call: TRBJ2-7; v_call: TRBV7-2; cdr3_aa: CASSFAPGQGNEQYF; cdr3_nt: TGTGCCAGCAGCTTTGCGCCGGGACAGGGGAACGAGCAGTACTTC
d_call: TRBD1; clone_size: few; j_call: TRBJ2-7; v_call: TRBV5-5; cdr3_aa: CASSRGDRGSHEQYF; cdr3_nt: TGTGCCAGCAGCCGGGGGGACAGGGGATCCCACGAGCAGTACTTC
d_call: TRBD2; clone_size: -; j_call: TRBJ2-5; v_call: TRBV28; cdr3_aa: CASSLPPGLAGQETQYF; cdr3_nt: TGTGCCAGCAGTTTACCCCCGGGACTAGCGGGGCAAGAGACCCAGTACTTC
d_call: -; clone_size: medium-sized; j_call: TRBJ1-3; v_call: TRBV7-2; cdr3_aa: CASSLAGGRGNTIYF; cdr3_nt: TGTGCCAGCAGCTTAGCCGGGGGGCGAGGAAACACCATATATTTT
d_call: TRBD1; clone_size: few; j_call: TRBJ2-7; v_call: TRBV10-3; cdr3_aa: CAFLGQGRHYEQYF; cdr3_nt: TGTGCCTTCCTTGGACAGGGACGACACTACGAGCAGTACTTC
d_call: TRBD1; clone_size: -; j_call: TRBJ2-1; v_call: TRBV24-1; cdr3_aa: CATSDRTGGRIHEQFF; cdr3_nt: TGTGCCACCAGTGATAGGACAGGGGGCAGGATCCATGAGCAGTTCTTC
d_call: TRBD2; clone_size: medium-sized; j_call: TRBJ2-1; v_call: TRBV11-1; cdr3_aa: CASSQGRAGLAGGRLHEQFF; cdr3_nt: TGTGCCAGCAGCCAGGGCCGGGCGGGACTAGCGGGAGGGCGATTACATGAGCAGTTCTTC
d_call: TRBD1; clone_size: few; j_call: TRBJ1-1; v_call: TRBV28; cdr3_aa: CASTGSGTGETEAFF; cdr3_nt: TGTGCCAGCACCGGATCGGGGACAGGGGAAACTGAAGCTTTCTTT
d_call: -; clone_size: medium-sized; j_call: TRBJ2-1; v_call: TRBV6-2/TRBV6-3; cdr3_aa: CASSSRSFEQFF; cdr3_nt: TGTGCCAGCAGTTCCAGAAGTTTTGAGCAGTTCTTC
d_call: -; clone_size: few; j_call: TRBJ2-3; v_call: TRBV20-1; cdr3_aa: CSARVPPGSGRHTHTDTQYF; cdr3_nt: TGCAGTGCTAGAGTTCCTCCCGGATCGGGTAGACACACACACACAGATACGCAGTATTTT
d_call: -; clone_size: -; j_call: TRBJ1-1; v_call: TRBV6-1; cdr3_aa: CASTLEGGTEAFF; cdr3_nt: TGTGCCAGCACACTAGAAGGAGGCACTGAAGCTTTCTTT
d_call: -; clone_size: medium-sized; j_call: TRBJ1-4; v_call: TRBV7-9; cdr3_aa: CASSSARASEKLFF; cdr3_nt: TGTGCCAGCAGCTCGGCGAGGGCCAGTGAAAAACTGTTTTTT
d_call: -; clone_size: few; j_call: TRBJ2-4; v_call: TRBV6-1; cdr3_aa: CASRGPAKNIQYF; cdr3_nt: TGTGCCAGCAGGGGTCCAGCCAAAAACATTCAGTACTTC
d_call: -; clone_size: few; j_call: TRBJ2-7; v_call: TRBV20-1; cdr3_aa: CSATIREPYEQYF; cdr3_nt: TGCAGTGCTACGATCCGGGAACCCTACGAGCAGTACTTC
d_call: -; clone_size: -; j_call: TRBJ1-2; v_call: TRBV24-1; cdr3_aa: CATSDPNGYTF; cdr3_nt: TGTGCCACCAGTGACCCCAACGGCTACACCTTC
d_call: -; clone_size: -; j_call: TRBJ2-7; v_call: TRBV28; cdr3_aa: CASSSTQPGLRKTQYF; cdr3_nt: TGTGCCAGCAGTTCAACCCAACCGGGACTTCGTAAAACGCAGTACTTC
d_call: -; clone_size: -; j_call: TRBJ1-5; v_call: TRBV6-2/TRBV6-3; cdr3_aa: CASSYTAGFQHQHF; cdr3_nt: TGTGCCAGCAGTTACACGGCAGGGTTCCAGCACCAGCATTTT
d_call: TRBD2; clone_size: -; j_call: TRBJ2-7; v_call: TRBV4-3; cdr3_aa: CASSQERGGFYEQYF; cdr3_nt: TGCGCCAGCAGCCAAGAACGGGGAGGGTTCTACGAGCAGTACTTC
d_call: -; clone_size: medium-sized; j_call: TRBJ1-5; v_call: TRBV15; cdr3_aa: CATSPQPNQPQHF; cdr3_nt: TGTGCCACCAGCCCACAGCCCAATCAGCCCCAGCATTTT
d_call: -; clone_size: -; j_call: TRBJ1-3; v_call: TRBV7-9; cdr3_aa: CASSLGVSGNTIYF; cdr3_nt: TGTGCCAGCAGCTTGGGGGTCTCTGGAAACACCATATATTTT
d_call: -; clone_size: few; j_call: TRBJ1-1; v_call: TRBV28; cdr3_aa: CASSPGHTEAFF; cdr3_nt: TGTGCCAGCAGTCCAGGGCACACTGAAGCTTTCTTT
d_call: -; clone_size: medium-sized; j_call: TRBJ2-2; v_call: TRBV27; cdr3_aa: CASSLRGANTGELFF; cdr3_nt: TGTGCCAGCAGTTTAAGAGGGGCGAACACCGGGGAGCTGTTTTTT
d_call: TRBD1; clone_size: medium-sized; j_call: TRBJ1-2; v_call: TRBV7-9; cdr3_aa: CASSLGTGYHGYTF; cdr3_nt: TGTGCCAGCAGCTTAGGGACAGGGTACCATGGCTACACCTTC
d_call: TRBD2; clone_size: few; j_call: TRBJ2-2; v_call: TRBV20-1; cdr3_aa: CSAFPSSGGAMDTGELFF; cdr3_nt: TGCAGTGCTTTTCCCTCTAGCGGGGGGGCCATGGACACCGGGGAGCTGTTTTTT
d_call: TRBD1; clone_size: medium-sized; j_call: TRBJ2-7; v_call: TRBV19; cdr3_aa: CASRATGATYEQYF; cdr3_nt: TGTGCCAGTAGAGCGACAGGGGCGACCTACGAGCAGTACTTC
d_call: -; clone_size: few; j_call: TRBJ1-5; v_call: TRBV18; cdr3_aa: CASSPTLSNQPQHF; cdr3_nt: TGTGCCAGCTCACCTACCCTTAGCAATCAGCCCCAGCATTTT
d_call: -; clone_size: few; j_call: TRBJ2-3; v_call: TRBV7-2; cdr3_aa: CASSFRRATDTQYF; cdr3_nt: TGTGCCAGCAGCTTCCGTAGGGCGACAGATACGCAGTATTTT
d_call: -; clone_size: -; j_call: TRBJ2-7; v_call: TRBV5-6; cdr3_aa: CASSLSGPFYEQYF; cdr3_nt: TGTGCCAGCAGCCTTTCGGGGCCCTTTTACGAGCAGTACTTC
d_call: TRBD2; clone_size: few; j_call: TRBJ2-1; v_call: TRBV7-9; cdr3_aa: CASSFTTSGRASSYNEQFF; cdr3_nt: TGTGCCAGCAGCTTTACGACTAGCGGGAGGGCGAGCTCCTACAATGAGCAGTTCTTC
d_call: TRBD1; clone_size: -; j_call: TRBJ1-6; v_call: TRBV28; cdr3_aa: CASSFPGQPYSPLHF; cdr3_nt: TGTGCCAGCAGTTTTCCGGGACAGCCTTATTCACCCCTCCACTTT
d_call: -; clone_size: -; j_call: TRBJ2-5; v_call: TRBV20-1; cdr3_aa: CSARLRGYQETQYF; cdr3_nt: TGCAGTGCTAGGTTAAGAGGGTACCAAGAGACCCAGTACTTC
d_call: TRBD2; clone_size: medium-sized; j_call: TRBJ2-1; v_call: TRBV13; cdr3_aa: CASSPEGTSGTYNEQFF; cdr3_nt: TGTGCCAGCAGCCCTGAAGGGACTAGCGGAACATACAATGAGCAGTTCTTC
d_call: TRBD2; clone_size: few; j_call: TRBJ2-7; v_call: TRBV5-1; cdr3_aa: CASSSSGNSYEQYF; cdr3_nt: TGCGCCAGCAGCTCTAGCGGGAATTCCTACGAGCAGTACTTC
d_call: -; clone_size: few; j_call: TRBJ2-5; v_call: TRBV4-2; cdr3_aa: CASSQGVAYQETQYF; cdr3_nt: TGTGCCAGCAGCCAAGGGGTAGCGTACCAAGAGACCCAGTACTTC
d_call: TRBD2; clone_size: medium-sized; j_call: TRBJ2-1; v_call: TRBV27; cdr3_aa: CASSLGPLLAPSSYNEQFF; cdr3_nt: TGTGCCAGCAGTTTAGGGCCCCTACTAGCGCCTAGCTCCTACAATGAGCAGTTCTTC
d_call: -; clone_size: -; j_call: TRBJ1-1; v_call: TRBV18; cdr3_aa: CASSRGGGLNTEAFF; cdr3_nt: TGTGCCAGCTCACGGGGCGGGGGTCTGAACACTGAAGCTTTCTTT
d_call: -; clone_size: medium-sized; j_call: TRBJ2-7; v_call: TRBV30; cdr3_aa: CAWRGEWGSYEQYF; cdr3_nt: TGTGCCTGGCGAGGGGAATGGGGTTCCTACGAGCAGTACTTC
d_call: TRBD1; clone_size: -; j_call: TRBJ2-5; v_call: TRBV6-2/TRBV6-3; cdr3_aa: CASSYSRTGRGETQYF; cdr3_nt: TGTGCCAGCAGTTACTCGCGGACAGGGCGGGGAGAGACCCAGTACTTC
d_call: -; clone_size: few; j_call: TRBJ1-6; v_call: TRBV4-2; cdr3_aa: CASSQARQEKGDSPLHF; cdr3_nt: TGTGCCAGCAGCCAAGCCCGACAGGAAAAAGGGGATTCACCCCTCCACTTT
d_call: TRBD1; clone_size: medium-sized; j_call: TRBJ2-2; v_call: TRBV18; cdr3_aa: CASSPGQGNTGELFF; cdr3_nt: TGTGCCAGCTCACCGGGACAGGGGAACACCGGGGAGCTGTTTTTT
d_call: TRBD1; clone_size: few; j_call: TRBJ2-7; v_call: TRBV10-2; cdr3_aa: CASSRDRPSSYEQYF; cdr3_nt: TGCGCCAGCAGCAGGGACAGGCCAAGCTCCTACGAGCAGTACTTC
d_call: -; clone_size: -; j_call: TRBJ1-1; v_call: TRBV5-6; cdr3_aa: CASSPLGEGPNTEAFF; cdr3_nt: TGTGCCAGCAGCCCCTTGGGGGAGGGGCCGAACACTGAAGCTTTCTTT
d_call: -; clone_size: medium-sized; j_call: TRBJ2-2; v_call: TRBV19; cdr3_aa: CATRPGQNTGELFF; cdr3_nt: TGTGCCACTCGGCCGGGGCAAAACACCGGGGAGCTGTTTTTT
d_call: TRBD2; clone_size: few; j_call: TRBJ2-1; v_call: TRBV5-4; cdr3_aa: CASSLAGGRYNEQFF; cdr3_nt: TGTGCCAGCAGCTTGGCGGGAGGGCGCTACAATGAGCAGTTCTTC
d_call: -; clone_size: medium-sized; j_call: TRBJ2-4; v_call: TRBV12-3/TRBV12-4; cdr3_aa: CASSLHDTLLAKNIQYF; cdr3_nt: TGTGCCAGCAGTTTACATGACACTTTATTAGCCAAAAACATTCAGTACTTC
d_call: -; clone_size: -; j_call: TRBJ1-2; v_call: TRBV18; cdr3_aa: CASSPPLAHYGYTF; cdr3_nt: TGTGCCAGCTCACCACCGTTGGCACACTATGGCTACACCTTC
d_call: TRBD2; clone_size: medium-sized; j_call: TRBJ2-2; v_call: TRBV5-6; cdr3_aa: CASSLNSGGATGELFF; cdr3_nt: TGTGCCAGCAGCTTGAATAGCGGGGGGGCAACCGGGGAGCTGTTTTTT
d_call: TRBD1; clone_size: -; j_call: TRBJ2-3; v_call: TRBV6-1; cdr3_aa: CASIDRGRGDTQYF; cdr3_nt: TGTGCCAGCATCGACAGGGGGCGGGGAGATACGCAGTATTTT
d_call: -; clone_size: -; j_call: TRBJ2-1; v_call: TRBV7-6; cdr3_aa: CASSWGVDNEQFF; cdr3_nt: TGTGCTAGCAGCTGGGGGGTAGACAATGAGCAGTTCTTC
d_call: TRBD1; clone_size: -; j_call: TRBJ2-1; v_call: TRBV4-2; cdr3_aa: CASSQEFGTGGNEQFF; cdr3_nt: TGTGCCAGCAGCCAAGAATTCGGGACAGGGGGCAATGAGCAGTTCTTC